This TCR beta chain was recovered during a study of blood T cell repertoires in COVID-19. Study in general: Sites across the United States, Italy and Spain contributed samples from acute and convalescent COVID-19. From T cells, B-cell-depleted T cells, or PBMCs came the material, which was cDNA or gDNA.

This CDR3 comprises 14 residues. Germline CDR1 is LGHDT and CDR2 is YNNKEL (reference sequence). V shed 4 bases, J shed 9 bases, and the junction held 8 bases outside the gene matches. The table came from immunoSEQ multiplex PCR; TCRdb's copy has only in-frame clones and leaves some out. The sample shows about 260,000 clones, about 91% of them seen only once. Seattle patients were enrolled during active infection and followed longitudinally. The V call is TRBV3-1 (or the pseudogene TRBV3-2), the J call TRBJ2-1, with 8 bases identical to TRBD2. Sequencing input: peripheral blood. The clonotype comes from a person under 35 with COVID-19, enrolled during active disease. The CDR3 region has the DNA TGTGCCAGCAGCCTGGCCAGCGGGAGATCTGAGCAGTTCTTC. Residues: CASSLASGRSEQFF.